This paragraph reports one TCR beta chain. The data are from a study of T cell changes during pregnancy in multiple sclerosis. Data came from immunoSEQ multiplex PCR; TCRdb stores just in-frame clones and leaves some out. This table holds about 110,000 clones, 91% found once. Trimming shortened V by 3 bases and J by 4 bases, and 12 bases separated the two germline ends. Germline CDR1 MNHNS, CDR2 SASEGT. This CDR3 is built from 15 residues. The source of this sequence is a female donor with multiple sclerosis, enrolled in a pregnancy study. The J gene is TRBJ2-2, the V gene TRBV6-1; possibly TRBD1 for D (6 bases). Sequencing was performed on peripheral blood, taken after pregnancy. This chain's CDR3 is CASSERGGGTGELFF. CDR3 in DNA: TGTGCCAGCAGTGAGCGAGGGGGTGGCACCGGGGAGCTGTTTTTT.